Listed below are T cell receptor beta chains from one sample, sequenced in a study of PD-L1 blockade in urothelial cancer. The table came from immunoSEQ multiplex PCR; TCRdb's copy has only in-frame clones and leaves some out. Of tens of thousands of clones listed, roughly four fifths are singletons. Source: PBMCs, taken around atezolizumab (anti-PD-L1) treatment. The receptors were sampled from a man in his sixties or seventies with urothelial cancer. CDR3s include the opening cysteine and the closing phenylalanine or tryptophan. A D gene is named only where the DNA matches it firmly. Not all rows give a size; the values are once, few, many and, for expanded clones, a class.

d_gene: -
j_gene: TRBJ2-5
v_gene: TRBV4-2
abundance: -
CDR3nt: TGTGCCAGCAGCCAAGATACTGGGACGGGACTGCGGGGGACCCAGTACTTC
CDR3aa: CASSQDTGTGLRGTQYF

d_gene: TRBD2
j_gene: TRBJ2-7
v_gene: TRBV13
abundance: medium-sized
CDR3nt: TGTGCCAGCAGCCGCGGGACTAGCGGCTCCTACGAGCAGTACTTC
CDR3aa: CASSRGTSGSYEQYF

d_gene: -
j_gene: TRBJ2-2
v_gene: TRBV7-8
abundance: -
CDR3nt: TGTGCCAGCAGCTTGATTCATGGAGGGCAGTACACCGGGGAGCTGTTTTTT
CDR3aa: CASSLIHGGQYTGELFF

d_gene: -
j_gene: TRBJ1-2
v_gene: TRBV19
abundance: -
CDR3nt: TGTGCCAGTGGACAGTGGACTAGGTCACCTAATTTC
CDR3aa: CASGQWTRSPNF

d_gene: TRBD2
j_gene: TRBJ2-3
v_gene: TRBV6-1
abundance: -
CDR3nt: TGTGCCAGCACCCCGGCGGGGGGGGCCGGAGATACGCAGTATTTT
CDR3aa: CASTPAGGAGDTQYF

d_gene: -
j_gene: TRBJ2-7
v_gene: TRBV6-1
abundance: -
CDR3nt: TGTGCCAGCAGTGTAGTAGCGGCGAGCTCCTACGAGCAGTACTTC
CDR3aa: CASSVVAASSYEQYF

d_gene: -
j_gene: TRBJ1-1
v_gene: TRBV23-1
abundance: -
CDR3nt: TGCGCCAGCAGTCACCTAGGGGGAACGCCTAAAGCTTTCTTT
CDR3aa: CASSHLGGTPKAFF

d_gene: TRBD2
j_gene: TRBJ2-3
v_gene: TRBV30
abundance: -
CDR3nt: TGTGCCTGGAGTGTACTAAGCGGGAGCTGGGCAGATACGCAGTATTTT
CDR3aa: CAWSVLSGSWADTQYF

d_gene: -
j_gene: TRBJ2-2
v_gene: TRBV5-4
abundance: once
CDR3nt: TGTGCCAGCAGCCGAGCTGGTGGGGCCACCGGGGAGCTGTTTTTT
CDR3aa: CASSRAGGATGELFF

d_gene: -
j_gene: TRBJ1-1
v_gene: TRBV30
abundance: -
CDR3nt: TGTGCCTGGAGGGGGGGACGGCGGAACACTGAAGCTTTCTTT
CDR3aa: CAWRGGRRNTEAFF

d_gene: -
j_gene: TRBJ1-1
v_gene: TRBV4-1
abundance: medium-sized
CDR3nt: TGCGCCAGCAGCCGTCCGGGGAGTGAAGCTTTCTTT
CDR3aa: CASSRPGSEAFF

d_gene: -
j_gene: TRBJ1-1
v_gene: TRBV6-1
abundance: -
CDR3nt: TGTGCCAGCAGTGAAGCGCGGGTCATAGGCGGTGAAGCTTTCTTT
CDR3aa: CASSEARVIGGEAFF

d_gene: TRBD2
j_gene: TRBJ2-3
v_gene: TRBV6-5
abundance: -
CDR3nt: TGTGCCAGCAAAAGGACTAGCGGCACAGATACGCAGTATTTT
CDR3aa: CASKRTSGTDTQYF

d_gene: TRBD1
j_gene: TRBJ2-7
v_gene: TRBV19
abundance: -
CDR3nt: TGTGCCAGTAGTATCTCGGGGACAGCTCTAGAGCAGTACTTC
CDR3aa: CASSISGTALEQYF

d_gene: TRBD1
j_gene: TRBJ2-7
v_gene: TRBV5-1
abundance: -
CDR3nt: TGCGCCAGCAGCTTTGCTCCGGGACAGGGGTACGAGCAGTACTTC
CDR3aa: CASSFAPGQGYEQYF

d_gene: TRBD1
j_gene: TRBJ1-2
v_gene: TRBV7-9
abundance: -
CDR3nt: TGTGCCAGCAGCTTCAGACAGGGCGAAGGCTACACCTTC
CDR3aa: CASSFRQGEGYTF

d_gene: TRBD1
j_gene: TRBJ1-1
v_gene: TRBV11-3
abundance: -
CDR3nt: TGTGCCAGCAGCTCCGGGACAGGGTCCACTGAAGCTTTCTTT
CDR3aa: CASSSGTGSTEAFF